Given below is one T cell receptor (beta chain) in context. Its antigen remains undetermined. No base-level quality is on record; no much larger clone is a single base apart. The sample's time point, from its label and the paper: newly diagnosed GD, antithyroid drugs for less than 3 months. For both TCR sequencing and RNA sequencing, RNA was extracted from PBMCs in TRIzol. Graves' disease was diagnosed according to American Thyroid Association guidelines. Recruitment of patients was carried out at an endocrinology department in Xi'an, China. Each patient gave approximately 9 milliliters of peripheral blood, collected in an EDTA anticoagulant tube. PBMCs were isolated by Ficoll Paque Plus density gradient separation without further T cell sorting. An Agilent 2100 Bioanalyzer and agarose gel were used to assess RNA quality, and a NanoDrop 2000 was used to measure RNA concentration. For CDR1 and CDR2, the germline V gene lists SGHDT and YYEEEE. From the cysteine through the phenylalanine, the CDR3 covers 14 amino acids. The only DNA kept is the CDR3, 42 bases in frame from the first base. The trim is 7 bases for V and 7 bases for J, with a gap of 18 bases between the germline ends.

To prepare the library, multiplex PCR was applied. Sequencing was performed on an Illumina HiSeq 4000. CDR3 regions were amplified by Arm-PCR with iRepertoire HTBI primers to construct TCR beta libraries. Gel purification was performed on PCR products prior to sequencing. The authors' pipeline ran thus. Gene usage analysis of CDR3 amino acid clonotypes relied on the approximately 68 TRBV and around 14 TRBJ segments identified across samples. COPE and FqMerger were used to merge filtered high-quality paired reads into contigs. Contigs were aligned with BLAST to IMGT TRBV, TRBD and TRBJ reference genes, and CDR3 was defined per IMGT. Highly expanded clones were defined as clonotypes with a frequency above 0.1%. Shannon entropy served as the measure of repertoire diversity, while the Gini coefficient captured V-J evenness. Clonotypes shared by more than one individual were considered public. Using fastp trimming at Q25 and MiXCR clonotype assembly, TCRdb reanalyzed the public sequencing data and kept in-frame beta chains. Each entry is one CDR3 protein sequence, shown with its most common DNA and genes. TCRdb, not the original authors, processed these V and J calls. The sample profile shows 440,000 or so distinct CDR3 sequences; about 15% of them were found once. The top ten constitute around 15% of the sample.

The data belong to a study of regulatory T cells in long-lasting Graves disease (dated by TCRdb to about 2021). Regarding the study in general: Newly diagnosed Graves' disease patients had taken antithyroid drugs for less than 3 months. The study took place in China and was registered as a clinical trial. Persistent Graves' disease patients were compared with newly diagnosed Graves' disease patients by peripheral blood TCR sequencing and RNA sequencing. TCR sequencing covered roughly 13 persistent and roughly 20 newly diagnosed Graves' disease patients, 33 samples in total.

Points the paper makes about the study in general: TRBV28, TRBJ1-2 and TRBJ2-5 were preferentially used in persistent disease, while TRBV20-1 and TRBJ2-1 were favored in newly diagnosed disease. Sequencing and analysis were restricted to the TCR beta chain. The authors noted that the small sample size was a limitation that may lower accuracy. Compared with newly diagnosed patients, patients with persistent Graves' disease had lower TCR Shannon entropy and fewer highly expanded clones, which suggests clonal expansion. Only peripheral blood was studied, because thyroid tissue, the primary lesion, was inaccessible. A larger number of public clonotypes was shared among persistent patients (approximately 3,000) than among newly diagnosed patients (over 850).

Separately, the same data were catalogued under a study of T cells in Graves' hyperthyroidism and ophthalmopathy. The second publication reports: Stable Graves' hyperthyroidism was defined as no progression to ophthalmopathy during 18 months of follow-up. Hyperthyroidism patients were newly diagnosed, had a disease duration of under 2 months, and were aged 18 to 65 years. Exclusion was applied to patients with uncontrolled infections, other autoimmune diseases, pregnancy or lactation. Diagnoses relied on clinical symptoms, serum thyroxine and TRAb, thyroid ultrasound and orbital computed tomography. For the first round of RT-PCR on the TCR CDR3, the HTBI primer set was used together with the Qiagen OneStep RT-PCR kit. Most expanded thyroid clonotypes (frequency above 0.001) were also detected in blood, suggesting blood repertoires may reflect thyroid immune responses. In cross-validation, a model built on a 13 V-J signature told ophthalmopathy apart from stable hyperthyroidism with roughly 87% sensitivity and about 81% specificity, and in testing the same model reached 80%/75%. In validation, progression to ophthalmopathy was predicted by the model with 55% to 71% sensitivity and roughly 72% specificity, a median of about 6.8 months before onset. To identify TCR V-J signatures that set the groups apart, the researchers used a discovery cohort of 100 patients, made up of 40 to 45 with Graves' ophthalmopathy and some 56 with stable Graves' hyperthyroidism. Whether ophthalmopathy could be predicted prospectively was tested in an independent validation cohort made up of about 18 hyperthyroidism patients plus 17 patients who later progressed to ophthalmopathy. For training and testing, the 110 or so patients in the discovery cohort were randomly divided in a 7:3 ratio. The study also compared thyroid tissue and blood T-cell repertoires from about six Graves' hyperthyroidism patients. Once sampling was done, hyperthyroidism patients were given methimazole at a starting dose of 30 mg daily, whereas ophthalmopathy patients were given high-dose intravenous methylprednisolone. The libraries were constructed in a second round of multiplex PCR and then size-selected and purified. The libraries were sequenced on an Illumina HiSeq2000 using paired-end 100 bp reads. Raw data were processed with SOAPnuke, discarding reads with adapters, uncalled bases, mean Phred below 15, or no exact constant-primer or identifier match. High-quality paired reads were merged using COPE v1.2.5, and each unique nucleotide sequence was defined as a clonotype. MiTCR v1.1 was used to align the clonotypes against IMGT TRBV, TRBD and TRBJ reference segments. The analysis was restricted to V-J combinations with a frequency above 0.0001, which together covered 99% to 99.2% of the repertoires. The TCS score was defined as F50 (clonal expansion) divided by E x V (chaos), with BLOSUM62-based TCRdist calculated between CDR3 peptides within each V-J. Welch's t-statistics and random forest reduced some 510 V-J features to roughly 13, which were used in a naive Bayes classifier (R e1071). No statistical method was used to fix the sample size in advance, and group allocation was not hidden from the investigators. According to the paper, TCR Vbeta CDR3 sequencing was carried out on about 140 peripheral blood samples, which came from under 50 ophthalmopathy, under 80 hyperthyroidism and some 17 progressor patients.

This material consisted of peripheral blood mononuclear cells (PBMCs), taken at new diagnosis, from a patient treated with antithyroid drugs. The TCR sequence derives from a woman aged 25 to 39 with Graves disease. Donor details come from another sample of the same person, matched by shared clones. The chain joins TRBV5-6 to TRBJ2-1, and TRBD2 may be the D gene, going by 6 matching bases. The nucleotides are TGTGCCAGCTTTTGGAGGGGCGCTGGGAATGAGCAGTTCTTC. It translates as CASFWRGAGNEQFF.